The 22 T cell receptor beta chains below come from one sample, sequenced in a study of cytomegalovirus exposure and HLA in healthy donors. PCR used 60 Vbeta primers and 13 Jbeta primers. Data came from immunoSEQ multiplex PCR; TCRdb stores just in-frame clones and leaves some out. This table holds under 130,000 clones, around 80% found once. Specimen: PBMCs. These TCRs come from a woman aged 40-49 years in good health and CMV-seronegative.

The chain employs TRBV19 and TRBJ2-2; D gene ambiguous. Germline assignment: CDR1 LNHDA and CDR2 SQIVND (reference sequence). The CDR3 spans 14 residues. The V end was cut by 9 bases, the J end by 2 bases, with 13 bases between. CDR3 DNA sequence: TGTGCCAGCCGACGACTTGCTAACACCGGGGAGCTGTTTTTT. Its protein product is CASRRLANTGELFF.

This chain links TRBV4-1 with TRBJ2-5, with 13 bases lining up with TRBD2. With V trimmed by 0 bases and J by 3 bases, 4 bases remained unmatched. Germline V gives CDR1 MGHRA, CDR2 YSYEKL. CDR3 length: 17 amino acids. The CDR3 loop reads CASSQDPGTSGEETQYF. The CDR3 DNA reads as TGCGCCAGCAGCCAAGACCCCGGGACTAGCGGGGAAGAGACCCAGTACTTC.

The V and J genes are TRBV5-4 and TRBJ2-1; D is ambiguous. V dropped 4 bases and J dropped 9 bases, with 17 bases sitting between them. Germline assignment: CDR1 SGHNT and CDR2 YYREEE (reference sequence). The CDR3 consists of 14 residues. Here the CDR3 DNA reads TGTGCCAGCAGCCGTTATACTTCCGGCGGTGAGCAGTTCTTC. Translating gives CASSRYTSGGEQFF.

The gene calls are TRBV5-6 and TRBJ2-2, with D unclear. This CDR3 region has 12 residues. Germline CDR1 is SGHDT and CDR2 is YYEEEE. V lost 4 bases and J 3 bases, leaving 4 bases between the germline ends. CDR3 in amino acids: CASSPYTGELFF. CDR3 bases: TGTGCCAGCAGCCCGTACACCGGGGAGCTGTTTTTT.

The CDR3, as DNA: TGTGCCAGCGGGAGCTCCTACAATGAGCAGTTCTTC. This gives the protein CASGSSYNEQFF. J is TRBJ2-1 and V is TRBV28; D is perhaps TRBD2 (5 bases). V lost 8 bases, J lost 0 bases, and 5 bases lay in between. CDR1 MDHEN and CDR2 SYDVKM come from the germline V gene. This CDR3 comprises 12 residues.

This clone occurred once. The V call is TRBV6-1, the J call TRBJ2-2, with 7 bases aligning to TRBD2. The V gene's germline CDR1 is MNHNS and CDR2 SASEGT. This CDR3 comprises 17 residues. V was pared by 3 bases and J by 5 bases, with 12 bases of the junction left unmatched. Here the CDR3 reads CASSDRRLGGGTGELFF. DNA of the CDR3: TGTGCCAGCAGTGACCGGCGGCTGGGGGGGGGAACCGGGGAGCTGTTTTTT.

The chain links TRBV19 to TRBJ2-5; perhaps TRBD1 as D (5 bases). Germline V gene lookup returns CDR1 LNHDA and CDR2 SQIVND (reference sequence). V lost 4 bases and J 1 base, leaving 10 bases between the germline ends. CDR3 length: 14 residues. This chain's CDR3 is CASSTPTAQETQYF. CDR3 in DNA: TGTGCCAGTAGTACACCGACAGCCCAAGAGACCCAGTACTTC.

The chain recombines TRBV28 with TRBJ2-2; 12 positions match TRBD2. The germline CDR1 and CDR2 sequences are MDHEN and SYDVKM. CDR3 length equals 17 residues. V dropped 3 bases and J dropped 0; count of bases not matched to a gene: 2. The CDR3 DNA is TGTGCCAGCAGTTTTCTAGCGGGAGGGTCGAACACCGGGGAGCTGTTTTTT. Translating it yields CASSFLAGGSNTGELFF.

This chain connects TRBV4-2 to TRBJ1-1, with D unclear. V lost 0 bases, J lost 4 bases, and 15 bases lay in between. The CDR3 consists of 16 residues. Germline V gives CDR1 LGHNA, CDR2 YNFKEQ. CDR3 DNA: TGTGCCAGCAGCCAAGAGAGGCCGGGAGAGAGCACTGAAGCTTTCTTT. This translates into CASSQERPGESTEAFF.

The chain is built from TRBV9 and TRBJ2-1; D is undetermined. The V gene's germline CDR1 is SGDLS and CDR2 YYNGEE. Trimming took off 0 bases at V and 0 bases at J, with 10 bases between the two ends. CDR3 length equals 16 residues. The CDR3 reads CASSVEAHSSYNEQFF. The CDR3 coding sequence is TGTGCCAGCAGCGTAGAAGCGCACTCCTCCTACAATGAGCAGTTCTTC.

This sequence joins TRBV5-4 and TRBJ2-3; maybe TRBD1 (6 bases). Trimming took off 2 bases at V and 6 bases at J, with 16 bases between the two ends. CDR1 is SGHNT, CDR2 YYREEE, per germline (reference sequence). The CDR3 is 15 residues long. The CDR3 DNA follows: TGTGCCAGCAGCTTTGGCGGACAGCCAGGGGATACGCAGTATTTT. Its protein is CASSFGGQPGDTQYF.

The chain combines TRBV2 with TRBJ1-2; TRBD1 matches at 8 bases. Looked up from germline, CDR1 is SNHLY and CDR2 is FYNNEI. The V and J ends lost 5 bases and 6 bases, in that order; junction bases with no gene match: 2. This CDR3 contains 12 residues. Written as DNA, the CDR3 is TGTGCCAGCAGTCGACAGGGGAATGGCTACACCTTC. Protein product: CASSRQGNGYTF.

Relative to its sample, this clone is medium-sized (0.01 to 0.1%). This chain uses TRBV11-2 with TRBJ2-7; the match to TRBD2 covers 14 bases. Germline V gene lookup returns CDR1 SGHAT and CDR2 FQNNGV. This CDR3 is 15 amino acids long. V trimming: 8 bases; J trimming: 5 bases; junction bases outside the gene matches: 8. The CDR3 reads CASRRGLAGVDEQYF. The CDR3 DNA is TGTGCCAGCCGGCGGGGACTAGCGGGGGTGGACGAGCAGTACTTC.

The J gene is TRBJ1-4, the V gene TRBV29-1; the D gene is possibly TRBD1 (5 bases). V was cut by 7 bases and J by 8 bases, with 17 bases left in between. This CDR3 is 13 amino acids long. CDR1 and CDR2 (germline): SQVTM, ANQGSEA. CDR3 in DNA: TGCAGCGCTCGAGGGGAGGGTCGAGAAAAACTGTTTTTT. Protein product: CSARGEGREKLFF.

V is TRBV5-4 and J is TRBJ2-2; TRBD1 matches at 10 bases. V shed 4 bases, J shed 7 bases, and the junction held 7 bases outside the gene matches. This CDR3 comprises 15 residues. Germline-derived CDR1 and CDR2 are SGHNT and YYREEE (reference sequence). CDR3 sequence: CASSDDRGRGGELFF. Here the CDR3 DNA reads TGTGCCAGCAGCGATGACAGGGGGCGAGGCGGGGAGCTGTTTTTT.

The chain joins TRBV4-3 to TRBJ2-7, with 8 bases fitting TRBD1. Per the germline V gene, CDR1 is LGHNA and CDR2 is YSLEER. The CDR3 is 16 amino acids. Trimming removed 0 bases from V and 2 bases from J; junction bases left unmatched: 6. For the CDR3, the DNA is TGCGCCAGCAGCCAAGACGTAGGACAGGGAGCCTACGAGCAGTACTTC. Protein: CASSQDVGQGAYEQYF.

The gene calls are TRBV7-2 and TRBJ1-6; D unclear. The CDR3 loop spans 13 amino acids. Germline V CDR1 and CDR2: SGHTA, FQGNSA. Deletions cut 4 bases from V and 6 bases from J, with 7 bases between. CDR3 DNA: TGTGCCAGCAGCTCAGGAGGTAATTCACCCCTCCACTTT. Translated: CASSSGGNSPLHF.

The rearrangement joins TRBV10-3 to TRBJ2-5; TRBD2 is a possible D gene (6 bases). Looked up from germline, CDR1 is ENHRY and CDR2 is SYGVKD. The CDR3 has 12 amino acids. V was shortened by 2 bases and J by 5 bases, with 6 bases between the two germline ends. Here the CDR3 reads CAISEGGETQYF. CDR3 coding DNA: TGTGCCATCAGTGAGGGAGGGGAGACCCAGTACTTC.

The V call is TRBV28, the J call TRBJ1-2, with TRBD1 matching 9 bases. Losses at the gene ends were 2 bases for V and 4 bases for J; bases not matched to a gene: 2. The CDR3 is made up of 14 amino acids. In germline, CDR1 is MDHEN, CDR2 SYDVKM. CDR3: CASSLAGQGYGYTF. The DNA for the CDR3 is TGTGCCAGCAGTTTAGCGGGACAGGGCTATGGCTACACCTTC.

The J gene is TRBJ2-1, the V gene TRBV2; no clear D gene. This CDR3 is built from 11 residues. The germline CDR1 and CDR2 sequences are SNHLY and FYNNEI. V lost 5 bases, J lost 6 bases, and 5 bases lay in between. CDR3 nucleotide sequence: TGTGCCAGCAGTCGCAGCAATGAGCAGTTCTTC. Protein sequence: CASSRSNEQFF. The full variable domain, with the rest looked up from reference TRBV2 and TRBJ2-1, is EPEVTQTPSHQVTQMGQEVILRCVPISNHLYFYWYRQILGQKVEFLVSFYNNEISEKSEIFDDQFSVERPDGSNFTLKIRSTKLEDSAMYFCASSRSNEQFFGPGTRLTVL.

The rearrangement links TRBV19 to TRBJ1-6, with a weak D call TRBD1 (5 bases). The CDR3 has 15 residues. With 4 bases removed from V and 6 bases from J, the gap between germline ends came to 13 bases. Per germline, CDR1 LNHDA and CDR2 SQIVND (reference sequence). In DNA, the CDR3 is TGTGCCAGTAGTAGTATGGGGGGGATTAATTCACCCCTCCACTTT. Its protein product is CASSSMGGINSPLHF.

This clone is a singleton in its sample. This chain connects TRBV19 to TRBJ2-6; 7 bases map to TRBD1. Germline values: CDR1 LNHDA, CDR2 SQIVND (reference sequence). This CDR3 is built from 14 residues. Trimming cost V 8 bases and J 2 bases; bases outside gene matches: 3. CDR3 protein: CASSDRAGANVLTF. The CDR3 DNA reads TGTGCCAGTTCAGACAGGGCTGGGGCCAACGTCCTGACTTTC.